These 17 T cell receptor beta chains share one sample of origin, sequenced in a study of cytomegalovirus exposure and HLA in healthy donors. The PCR made use of 60 Vbeta and 13 Jbeta primers. The protocol was immunoSEQ multiplex PCR, while the TCRdb copy is restricted to in-frame clones and leaves out a portion. The listing records some 43,000 clones. Sequencing used PBMCs. These receptors were taken from a woman aged 25 to 45 in good health and CMV-seronegative.

V is TRBV9 and J is TRBJ2-5; 11 nucleotides agree with TRBD1. Losses at the gene ends were 4 bases for V and 3 bases for J; bases not matched to a gene: 14. The CDR3 totals 18 residues. Germline values: CDR1 SGDLS, CDR2 YYNGEE. This chain's CDR3 is CASSSFTADRGPEETQYF. CDR3 coding DNA: TGTGCCAGCAGCAGTTTCACAGCGGACAGGGGGCCCGAAGAGACCCAGTACTTC.

A remark on this clone: The germline gene is not matched at one end of the junction; a read error may be the cause. V gene TRBV7-7 combines with J gene TRBJ2-5; TRBD2 aligns across 7 bases. CDR3 size: 14 residues. CDR1 is SSHAT and CDR2 is FNYEAQ in the germline V gene (reference sequence). The CDR3 is CASSNGLVQETQYF. In DNA, the CDR3 is TGTGCTAGCAGCAACGGACTAGTCCAAGAGACCCAGTACTTC.

This sequence joins TRBV5-1 and TRBJ2-7, with 7 bases lining up with TRBD2. This CDR3 is 14 amino acids long. The V segment lost 2 bases and the J segment 2 bases; nucleotides outside the gene matches: 4. Germline V gene data show CDR1 as SGHRS and CDR2 as YFSETQ. CDR3 residues: CASSFLAVTYEQYF. CDR3 bases: TGCGCCAGCAGCTTCCTAGCGGTAACCTACGAGCAGTACTTC.

The CDR3 is CASSQGSEWGNTIYF. CDR3 sequence (DNA): TGCGCCAGCAGCCAAGGGAGTGAATGGGGAAACACCATATATTTT. This chain connects TRBV4-3 to TRBJ1-3; no definite D call. This CDR3 has 15 residues. Trimming took 1 base from V and 4 from J, leaving 11 bases between them. CDR1 and CDR2 (germline): LGHNA, YSLEER.

V is TRBV29-1 and J is TRBJ1-2, with 8 bases fitting TRBD1. Germline-derived CDR1 and CDR2 are SQVTM and ANQGSEA. After removal of 6 bases from V and 4 bases from J, the junction contained 10 bases not matched to a gene. The CDR3 spans 14 residues. CDR3: CSVAEGTGLYGYTF. DNA of the CDR3: TGCAGCGTGGCAGAGGGGACAGGTCTCTATGGCTACACCTTC.

The rearrangement links TRBV28 to TRBJ1-5; 7 bases agree with TRBD1. The junction had 16 bases not matched to a gene; V was cut back by 7 bases and J by 4 bases. The germline CDR1 and CDR2 sequences are MDHEN and SYDVKM. This CDR3 is 17 amino acids long. The CDR3 region is CASTSGTAVFRNQPQHF. CDR3 bases: TGTGCCAGCACCTCCGGGACAGCGGTCTTTCGGAATCAGCCCCAGCATTTT.

The chain has TRBV30 and TRBJ2-7, with D tentatively TRBD1 (5 bases). Germline CDR1 is GTSNPN and CDR2 is SVGIG (reference sequence). This CDR3 has 14 amino acids. V was clipped by 0 bases and J by 7 bases, with 16 bases between them. CDR3 amino acids: CAWSVEGVYLEQYF. The CDR3 region has the DNA TGTGCCTGGAGTGTCGAAGGGGTTTACCTAGAGCAGTACTTC.

V usage is TRBV7-3 and J usage is TRBJ2-2, with a tentative D call TRBD2 (6 bases). Trimming took off 4 bases at V and 2 bases at J, with 8 bases between the two ends. Germline lookup yields CDR1 SGHTA and CDR2 FQGTGA. The CDR3 runs 14 residues. CDR3 loop: CASSSGLNTGELFF. The DNA of the CDR3 is TGTGCCAGCAGCTCGGGACTTAACACCGGGGAGCTGTTTTTT.

The chain couples TRBV14 to TRBJ1-2; 7 bases line up with TRBD1. The CDR3 is made up of 13 amino acids. Trimming removed 4 bases from V and 3 bases from J; junction bases left unmatched: 2. Germline CDR1 SGHDN, CDR2 FVKESK. In DNA, the CDR3 is TGTGCCAGCAGCCCGGACAGGTACTATGGCTACACCTTC. This codes for CASSPDRYYGYTF.

The chain has TRBV18 and TRBJ2-7; D not certain. The germline V gene has CDR1 KGHSH and CDR2 LQKENI. Trimming took off 3 bases at V and 2 bases at J, with 8 bases between the two ends. The CDR3 length is 13 residues. The CDR3 region is CASSPFEAYEQYF. The CDR3 DNA is TGTGCCAGCTCACCTTTCGAGGCCTACGAGCAGTACTTC.

This rearrangement joins TRBV30 to TRBJ2-5; TRBD1 matches at 8 bases. Germline V lookup: CDR1 GTSNPN, CDR2 SVGIG (reference sequence). The CDR3 runs 15 residues. V gave up 0 bases and J gave up 0 bases; unmatched junction bases: 3. CDR3 region: CAWSVTGGNQETQYF. CDR3 bases: TGTGCCTGGAGTGTAACAGGGGGGAACCAAGAGACCCAGTACTTC.

The gene calls are TRBV6-1 and TRBJ2-5; 8 nucleotides align to TRBD2. The CDR3 runs to 12 residues. The trim removed 4 bases at V and 9 bases at J, leaving 4 bases unmatched. Germline-derived CDR1 and CDR2 are MNHNS and SASEGT. CDR3 region: CASSGELAAQYF. The CDR3, as DNA: TGTGCCAGCAGTGGTGAACTAGCGGCCCAGTACTTC.

This chain uses TRBV7-6 with TRBJ2-7; 7 nucleotides line up with TRBD2. The CDR3 spans 14 residues. V shed 1 base and J 5 bases; nucleotides not matched to a gene: 5. CDR1 is SGHVS, CDR2 FNYEAQ, per germline. DNA of the CDR3: TGTGCCAGCAGCTTAGGCGCGGGAGCGAACGAGCAGTACTTC. Encoded protein: CASSLGAGANEQYF.

The CDR3 DNA reads as TGTGCCAGCAGCACCGGGACAGGGGTTGAAAAACTGTTTTTT. Its translation is CASSTGTGVEKLFF. This chain links TRBV2 with TRBJ1-4, with TRBD1 matching over 10 bases. V dropped 6 bases and J dropped 7; count of bases not matched to a gene: 5. CDR1 is SNHLY, CDR2 FYNNEI, per germline. The CDR3 totals 14 residues.

This rearrangement joins TRBV20-1 to TRBJ1-5; no clear D gene. CDR1 and CDR2 (germline): DFQATT, SNEGSKA (reference sequence). The CDR3 is 11 amino acids. V lost 6 bases and J 3 bases, leaving 6 bases between the germline ends. CDR3 in amino acids: CSANSNQPQHF. The CDR3 DNA sequence: TGCAGTGCCAATTCCAATCAGCCCCAGCATTTT.

The rearrangement uses TRBV6-1 and TRBJ1-1, with 12 bases that match TRBD1. Trimming took 2 bases from V and 9 from J; bases not matched to a gene: 4. CDR1 is MNHNS, CDR2 SASEGT, per germline. This CDR3 region has 14 residues. The CDR3 nucleotides are TGTGCCAGCAGTGAACCGGGACAGGGGGCGCAAGCTTTCTTT. Translated: CASSEPGQGAQAFF.

The V call is TRBV6-5, the J call TRBJ2-1; no clear D gene. Germline V gene data show CDR1 as MNHEY and CDR2 as SVGAGI. This CDR3 region has 15 residues. V gave up 7 bases and J gave up 0 bases, with 13 bases separating them. DNA for the CDR3: TGTGCCAGCACCCTATCTGCTAGCTCCTACAATGAGCAGTTCTTC. Translating it yields CASTLSASSYNEQFF.